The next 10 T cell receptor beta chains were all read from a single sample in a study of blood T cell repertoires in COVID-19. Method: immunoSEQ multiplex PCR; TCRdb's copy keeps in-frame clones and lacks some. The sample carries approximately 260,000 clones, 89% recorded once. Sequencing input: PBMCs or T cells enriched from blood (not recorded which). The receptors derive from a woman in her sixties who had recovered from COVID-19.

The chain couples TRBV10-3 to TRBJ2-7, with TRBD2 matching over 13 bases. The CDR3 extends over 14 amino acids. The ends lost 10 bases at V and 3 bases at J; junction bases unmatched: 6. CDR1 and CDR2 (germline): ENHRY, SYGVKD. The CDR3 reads CATGLAGDSYEQYF. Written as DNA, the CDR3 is TGTGCCACAGGACTAGCGGGAGATAGCTACGAGCAGTACTTC.

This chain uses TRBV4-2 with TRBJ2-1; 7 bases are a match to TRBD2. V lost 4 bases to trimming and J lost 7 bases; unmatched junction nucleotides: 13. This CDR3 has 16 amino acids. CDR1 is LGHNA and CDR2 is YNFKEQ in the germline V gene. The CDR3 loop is CASSRGAAGYENEQFF. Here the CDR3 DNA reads TGTGCCAGCAGCCGAGGGGCAGCGGGGTATGAGAATGAGCAGTTCTTC.

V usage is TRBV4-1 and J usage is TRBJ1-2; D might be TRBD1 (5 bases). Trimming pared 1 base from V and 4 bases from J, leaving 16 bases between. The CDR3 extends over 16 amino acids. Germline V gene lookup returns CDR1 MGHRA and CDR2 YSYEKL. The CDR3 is CASSQGSRAPGYGYTF. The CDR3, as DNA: TGCGCCAGCAGCCAAGGGTCCAGGGCGCCGGGCTATGGCTACACCTTC.

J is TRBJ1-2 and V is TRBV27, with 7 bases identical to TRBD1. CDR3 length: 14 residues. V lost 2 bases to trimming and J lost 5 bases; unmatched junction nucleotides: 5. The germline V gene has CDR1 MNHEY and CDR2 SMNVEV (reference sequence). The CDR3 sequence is CASSLRGTDYGYTF. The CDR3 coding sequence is TGTGCCAGCAGTTTACGGGGGACAGATTATGGCTACACCTTC.

The CDR3 DNA reads as TGTGCCAGCAGTTTCTCGGCAGGGGCTGCCGGCGAGACCCAGTACTTC. Its protein product is CASSFSAGAAGETQYF. The chain uses TRBV27 and TRBJ2-5; maybe TRBD1 (6 bases). The CDR3 extends over 16 amino acids. Per germline, CDR1 MNHEY and CDR2 SMNVEV (reference sequence). V was pared by 3 bases and J by 5 bases, with 19 bases between.

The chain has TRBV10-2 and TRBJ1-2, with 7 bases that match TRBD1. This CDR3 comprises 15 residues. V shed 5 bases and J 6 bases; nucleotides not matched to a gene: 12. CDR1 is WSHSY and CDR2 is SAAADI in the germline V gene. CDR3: CASSKRTGSTHGYTF. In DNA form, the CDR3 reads TGCGCCAGCAGTAAAAGGACAGGTTCAACCCATGGCTACACCTTC.

The CDR3 reads CASSVEEGQAEAFF. The DNA of the CDR3 is TGTGCCAGCAGCGTAGAGGAGGGACAGGCTGAAGCTTTCTTT. V usage is TRBV9 and J usage is TRBJ1-1; 8 nucleotides match TRBD1. With V trimmed by 0 bases and J by 6 bases, 4 bases remained unmatched. Germline-derived CDR1 and CDR2 are SGDLS and YYNGEE. This CDR3 comprises 14 residues.

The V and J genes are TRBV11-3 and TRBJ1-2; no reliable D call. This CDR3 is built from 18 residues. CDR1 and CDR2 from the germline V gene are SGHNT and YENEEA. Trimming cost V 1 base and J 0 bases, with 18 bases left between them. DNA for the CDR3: TGTGCCAGCAGCTTAGGACCTCGAGTAACGAGGGCTAACTATGGCTACACCTTC. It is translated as CASSLGPRVTRANYGYTF. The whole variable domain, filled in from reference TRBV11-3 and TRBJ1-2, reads EAGVVQSPRYKIIEKKQPVAFWCNPISGHNTLYWYLQNLGQGPELLIRYENEEAVDDSQLPKDRFSAERLKGVDSTLKIQPAELGDSAVYLCASSLGPRVTRANYGYTFGSGTRLTVV.

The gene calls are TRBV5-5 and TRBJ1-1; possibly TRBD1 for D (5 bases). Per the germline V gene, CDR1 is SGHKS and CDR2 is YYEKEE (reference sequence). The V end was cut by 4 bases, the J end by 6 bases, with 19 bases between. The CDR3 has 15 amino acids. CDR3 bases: TGTGCCAGCAGCCCAGTCCCCCGGGGGAGGCCTGAAGCTTTCTTT. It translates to CASSPVPRGRPEAFF.

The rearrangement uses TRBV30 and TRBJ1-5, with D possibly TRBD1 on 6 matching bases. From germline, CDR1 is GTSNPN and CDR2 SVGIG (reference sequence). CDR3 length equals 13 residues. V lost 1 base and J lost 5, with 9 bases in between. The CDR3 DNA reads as TGTGCCTGGAGTGAACAGGGAGATCAGCCCCAGCATTTT. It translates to CAWSEQGDQPQHF.